These 14 T cell receptor beta chains share one sample of origin, sequenced in a study of blood T cell repertoires in COVID-19 (dated by TCRdb to the early 2020s). Libraries were built with the immunoSEQ multiplex PCR assay. TCRdb took this table from immuneACCESS and kept in-frame rearrangements with V and J called. Such tables lack part of the clones; where checked against another copy, unresolved V genes explain under half of the gap, and the rest is unexplained. The sample has a few hundred thousand clones on record, 70% to 90% of them singletons. About 18% of the sample is in the top ten clones. Sample: peripheral blood. The receptors were gathered from a man in his fifties with COVID-19, enrolled during active disease.

The chain carries TRBV4-3 and TRBJ2-5; 8 nucleotides match TRBD2. The CDR3 has 15 residues. Germline CDR1 LGHNA, CDR2 YSLEER. Trimming at V came to 1 base and at J to 2 bases, leaving 3 bases not matched to a gene. In nucleotides, the CDR3 is TGCGCCAGCAGCCAAGCCGGGGGGGCTCAAGAGACCCAGTACTTC. Translation: CASSQAGGAQETQYF.

This sequence joins TRBV20-1 and TRBJ1-2, with 11 bases identical to TRBD1. The CDR3 has 11 amino acids. V lost 6 bases, J lost 9 bases, and 3 bases stayed unmatched. Germline V gene lookup returns CDR1 DFQATT and CDR2 SNEGSKA (reference sequence). In nucleotides, the CDR3 is TGCAGTGCCCGGGACAGGGGGAGCTACACCTTC. Amino acids: CSARDRGSYTF.

This chain joins TRBV7-9 and TRBJ2-1, with a tentative D call TRBD2 (6 bases). This CDR3 has 12 residues. V gave up 9 bases and J gave up 6 bases, with 12 bases separating them. From germline, CDR1 is SEHNR and CDR2 FQNEAQ (reference sequence). The DNA for the CDR3 is TGTGCCAGTCCGGCGCGGGGCAATGAGCAGTTCTTC. Amino acid sequence: CASPARGNEQFF.

This chain links TRBV3-1 (or the pseudogene TRBV3-2) with TRBJ2-5; D may be TRBD1 (6 bases). The CDR3 has 14 residues. Deletions cut 4 bases from V and 2 bases from J, with 11 bases between. Germline CDR1 LGHDT, CDR2 YNNKEL (reference sequence). CDR3 loop: CASSLRTVQETQYF. The CDR3 region has the DNA TGTGCCAGCAGCCTTCGGACAGTGCAAGAGACCCAGTACTTC.

V and J are TRBV6-5 and TRBJ1-2; the D gene is possibly TRBD1 (6 bases). Germline CDR1 and CDR2: MNHEY and SVGAGI. CDR3 length: 15 amino acids. Trimming took 6 bases from V and 3 from J, leaving 17 bases between them. This chain's CDR3 is CASRAGQSGDYGYTF. The CDR3 bases are TGTGCCAGCAGAGCCGGACAATCAGGGGACTATGGCTACACCTTC.

This chain links TRBV3-1 (or the pseudogene TRBV3-2) with TRBJ2-1; 13 positions match TRBD2. The germline V gene has CDR1 LGHDT and CDR2 YNNKEL (reference sequence). The CDR3 loop spans 16 amino acids. Trimming took 4 bases from V and 12 from J; bases not matched to a gene: 12. The CDR3 nucleotides read TGTGCCAGCAGCCCGCACGGGACTAGCGGGACGGTGGGGCAGTTCTTC. It specifies CASSPHGTSGTVGQFF.

The gene calls are TRBV6-5 and TRBJ1-1; no clear D. CDR3 length: 11 amino acids. V was pared by 7 bases and J by 1 base, with 4 bases between. Germline CDR1 is MNHEY and CDR2 is SVGAGI. The chain's CDR3 is CASIWNTEAFF. CDR3 DNA: TGTGCCAGCATCTGGAACACTGAAGCTTTCTTT.

This clone showed up just once. V and J are TRBV19 and TRBJ1-5; D possibly corresponds to TRBD1 (6 bases). CDR3 length equals 15 residues. Looked up from germline, CDR1 is LNHDA and CDR2 is SQIVND (reference sequence). V was shortened by 1 base and J by 7 bases, with 14 bases between the two germline ends. The CDR3 protein is CASSIGGGLNQPQHF. CDR3 bases: TGTGCCAGTAGTATAGGGGGGGGCTTAAACCAGCCCCAGCATTTT.

J is TRBJ2-1 and V is TRBV10-2; TRBD2 aligns across 16 bases. Germline CDR1 is WSHSY and CDR2 is SAAADI. The CDR3 sequence is 14 residues long. Trimming cost V 7 bases and J 7 bases; bases outside gene matches: 1. Written as DNA, the CDR3 is TGCGCCAGCACGGGACTAGCGGGGGGGAATGAGCAGTTCTTC. Amino acids: CASTGLAGGNEQFF.

The rearrangement joins TRBV3-1 (or the pseudogene TRBV3-2) to TRBJ1-1, with no clear D. The CDR3 spans 14 residues. The germline gives CDR1 LGHDT, CDR2 YNNKEL (reference sequence). Deletions cut 4 bases from V and 1 base from J, with 10 bases between. CDR3 bases: TGTGCCAGCAGCCTCCGGGTCTCGAACACTGAAGCTTTCTTT. It codes for CASSLRVSNTEAFF.

The chain carries TRBV7-9 and TRBJ2-7; D perhaps matches TRBD1 (5 bases). CDR3 length equals 13 residues. V lost 1 base to trimming and J lost 9 bases, with 13 bases between them. Germline values: CDR1 SEHNR, CDR2 FQNEAQ (reference sequence). In DNA form, the CDR3 reads TGTGCCAGCAGCTTAGGTGGTAGCCAGGGGCAGTACTTC. This gives the protein CASSLGGSQGQYF. Variable domain in full (rest from reference TRBV7-9 and TRBJ2-7): DTGVSQNPRHKITKRGQNVTFRCDPISEHNRLYWYRQTLGQGPEFLTYFQNEAQLEKSRLLSDRFSAERPKGSFSTLEIQRTEQGDSAMYLCASSLGGSQGQYFGPGTRLTVT.

This chain links TRBV27 with TRBJ2-1; tentatively, D is TRBD2 (5 bases). Germline V lookup: CDR1 MNHEY, CDR2 SMNVEV (reference sequence). The V gene lost 5 bases and the J gene lost 9 bases, with 11 bases spanning the gap. The CDR3 is 12 amino acids. The CDR3 DNA follows: TGTGCCAGCAGTCCGCTAGCAGGTGAGCAGTTCTTC. This encodes CASSPLAGEQFF.

The chain is built from TRBV7-9 and TRBJ2-3; D call uncertain. Germline-derived CDR1 and CDR2 are SEHNR and FQNEAQ (reference sequence). CDR3 length equals 14 residues. The V end lost 1 base, the J end lost 4 bases, and 9 bases lay between the germline ends. The CDR3 DNA reads TGTGCCAGCAGCTTAGGGATAGCTCCAGATACGCAGTATTTT. It is translated as CASSLGIAPDTQYF.

This chain uses TRBV24-1 with TRBJ1-5; the match to TRBD1 covers 9 bases. The length of the CDR3 is 16 residues. Unmatched junction bases numbered 8, after V lost 4 bases and J lost 5 bases. CDR1 and CDR2 from the germline V gene are KGHDR and SFDVKD. The CDR3, as DNA: TGTGCCACCAGTGACCCTGAGACAGGGGGAGATCAGCCCCAGCATTTT. It translates to CATSDPETGGDQPQHF.